This passage covers 17 T cell receptor beta chains from one sample sequenced in a study of shared clonotypes between healthy human individuals. Clones were read by immunoSEQ multiplex PCR, and TCRdb kept only the in-frame ones, dropping some. The sample consists of 2 million to 2.5 million clones, 85% to 95% of them appearing once. Sequencing was done on a sample of naive CD4+ T cells from PBMCs. Specified subset: CD45RA+ positively selected. These receptors came from a man younger than 35 in good health. Some clones in this sample may be carry-over from other donors' samples.

This rearrangement joins TRBV6-5 to TRBJ1-3, with D perhaps matching TRBD1 (5 bases). This CDR3 is 15 amino acids long. V dropped 6 bases and J dropped 4 bases, with 16 bases sitting between them. CDR1 is MNHEY, CDR2 SVGAGI, per germline. CDR3 DNA: TGTGCCAGCAGGACCCGGGACTCGGGAGGAAACACCATATATTTT. Protein sequence: CASRTRDSGGNTIYF.

The V gene is TRBV15, the J gene TRBJ2-1, with TRBD2 identical over 9 bases. The V gene's germline CDR1 is LNHNV and CDR2 YYDKDF (reference sequence). Trimming removed 6 bases from V and 9 bases from J; junction bases left unmatched: 12. The CDR3 consists of 15 residues. The CDR3: CATRFGTSSLSEQFF. The DNA for the CDR3 is TGTGCCACCAGGTTCGGGACTAGCTCGCTTAGTGAGCAGTTCTTC.

The CDR3 nucleotides are TGTGCCAGCAGCCCGGCGGGACGGTGGGGAGTTCAGCCCCAGCATTTT. Translating gives CASSPAGRWGVQPQHF. The V and J genes are TRBV4-2 and TRBJ1-5; TRBD1 is a possible D gene (5 bases). V lost 4 bases to trimming and J lost 6 bases, with 19 bases between them. This CDR3 comprises 16 residues. Germline V gene data show CDR1 as LGHNA and CDR2 as YNFKEQ.

In the case of this clone: Additional DNA sequences in this sample encode the identical CDR3. The V and J genes are TRBV29-1 and TRBJ2-7; D is uncertain. The CDR3 loop spans 11 amino acids. Germline V gene sequence: CDR1 SQVTM, CDR2 ANQGSEA. The V end lost 4 bases, the J end lost 3 bases, and 7 bases lay between the germline ends. The CDR3 nucleotides are TGCAGCGTTGGTATGGACTACGAGCAGTACTTC. Translation gives CSVGMDYEQYF.

The rearrangement uses TRBV9 and TRBJ2-3; D is possibly TRBD2 (5 bases). V was pared by 1 base and J by 0 bases, with 12 bases between. The CDR3 extends over 16 amino acids. CDR1 and CDR2 from the germline V gene are SGDLS and YYNGEE. CDR3 coding DNA: TGTGCCAGCAGCGTAAATCCTCGGGGTAGCACAGATACGCAGTATTTT. Amino acid sequence: CASSVNPRGSTDTQYF.

This clone was detected once. The chain links TRBV29-1 to TRBJ1-2; possible D gene TRBD1, 6 bases. Germline CDR1 reads SQVTM; CDR2 reads ANQGSEA. Trimming pared 7 bases from V and 3 bases from J, leaving 12 bases between. The CDR3 runs 12 residues. CDR3 amino acids: CSGMDSDYGYTF. In DNA, the CDR3 is TGCAGCGGGATGGACAGCGACTATGGCTACACCTTC. Using reference TRBV29-1 and TRBJ1-2 for the parts outside the CDR3, the full variable domain is SAVISQKPSRDICQRGTSLTIQCQVDSQVTMMFWYRQQPGQSLTLIATANQGSEATYESGFVIDKFPISRPNLTFSTLTVSNMSPEDSSIYLCSGMDSDYGYTFGSGTRLTVV.

This chain links TRBV28 with TRBJ2-7; 8 positions match TRBD2. The CDR3 contains 16 residues. V shed 1 base, J shed 9 bases, and the junction held 14 bases outside the gene matches. Germline CDR1 MDHEN, CDR2 SYDVKM. CDR3 protein: CASSLSSGSNDVGQYF. CDR3 in DNA: TGTGCCAGCAGTTTATCTAGCGGGTCGAACGACGTGGGGCAGTACTTC.

The chain combines TRBV30 with TRBJ2-2; tentative D call: TRBD1 (5 bases). The germline CDR1 and CDR2 sequences are GTSNPN and SVGIG (reference sequence). The CDR3 loop spans 14 amino acids. Trimming removed 2 bases from V and 5 bases from J, with 12 bases in between. DNA of the CDR3: TGTGCCTGGAGTAGGCCAGGGCCTACCGGGGAGCTGTTTTTT. Translating it yields CAWSRPGPTGELFF. Full variable domain (remainder filled in from reference TRBV30 and TRBJ2-2): SQTIHQWPATLVQPVGSPLSLECTVEGTSNPNLYWYRQAAGRGLQLLFYSVGIGQISSEVPQNLSASRPQDRQFILSSKKLLLSDSGFYLCAWSRPGPTGELFFGEGSRLTVL.

In regard to this clone: Other DNA sequences of this sample code for an identical CDR3. V gene TRBV7-3 combines with J gene TRBJ2-5, with no clear D. This CDR3 region has 13 residues. The germline CDR1 and CDR2 sequences are SGHTA and FQGTGA. Trimming cost V 4 bases and J 1 base, with 7 bases left between them. CDR3 coding DNA: TGTGCCAGCAGCTCATCAGTCCAAGAGACCCAGTACTTC. As protein: CASSSSVQETQYF.

The genes are TRBV27 and TRBJ2-2; 9 nucleotides agree with TRBD1. The V segment lost 6 bases and the J segment 5 bases; nucleotides outside the gene matches: 10. CDR1 MNHEY and CDR2 SMNVEV come from the germline V gene (reference sequence). CDR3 length: 16 residues. The CDR3 DNA is TGTGCCAGCAGCGTGCGGGGACAGGGCGGAACCGGGGAGCTGTTTTTT. Amino acids: CASSVRGQGGTGELFF.

The V call is TRBV4-3, the J call TRBJ2-2; D not certain. CDR3 size: 14 residues. The germline V gene has CDR1 LGHNA and CDR2 YSLEER. Trimming took off 5 bases at V and 2 bases at J, with 9 bases between the two ends. CDR3 coding DNA: TGCGCCAGCAGCGTCCTTGAAAACACCGGGGAGCTGTTTTTT. Its translation is CASSVLENTGELFF.

This chain uses TRBV6-1 with TRBJ1-5; TRBD1 aligns across 7 bases. From germline, CDR1 is MNHNS and CDR2 SASEGT. The V gene end was trimmed by 4 bases and the J gene end by 4 bases; junction bases not matched to a gene: 7. The CDR3 has 15 amino acids. The chain's CDR3 is CASSVDRVWNQPQHF. The CDR3 coding sequence is TGTGCCAGCAGTGTCGACAGGGTTTGGAATCAGCCCCAGCATTTT.

The genes are TRBV5-5 and TRBJ2-7; D is perhaps TRBD1 or TRBD2 (6 bases each). The CDR3 totals 15 residues. The V end lost 4 bases, the J end lost 6 bases, and 20 bases lay between the germline ends. Germline V lookup: CDR1 SGHKS, CDR2 YYEKEE (reference sequence). Here the CDR3 reads CASSHATGAGGEQYF. The CDR3 nucleotides read TGTGCCAGCAGCCATGCCACGGGGGCGGGTGGCGAGCAGTACTTC.

The J gene is TRBJ2-1, the V gene TRBV5-6; 8 nucleotides match TRBD2. The CDR3 length is 16 residues. Per germline, CDR1 SGHDT and CDR2 YYEEEE. V was clipped by 0 bases and J by 8 bases; unmatched bases: 10. The CDR3 spells CASSLENSGSVDEQFF. The CDR3 nucleotides are TGTGCCAGCAGCTTGGAAAACAGCGGGAGTGTCGATGAGCAGTTCTTC.

J is TRBJ1-4 and V is TRBV5-5, with TRBD1 as a possible D gene (5 bases). Germline assignment: CDR1 SGHKS and CDR2 YYEKEE (reference sequence). V shed 0 bases and J shed 5 bases, with 17 bases lying between them. This CDR3 region has 17 residues. CDR3 in DNA: TGTGCCAGCAGCTTGGATGGAACGAGGGGCTTGAATGAAAAACTGTTTTTT. Its protein product is CASSLDGTRGLNEKLFF.

This sequence joins TRBV27 and TRBJ1-5, with unresolved D. The V end lost 5 bases, the J end lost 5 bases, and 19 bases lay between the germline ends. The CDR3 loop spans 16 amino acids. Germline V gene sequence: CDR1 MNHEY, CDR2 SMNVEV (reference sequence). CDR3 region: CASSHRQGPNYQPQHF. The CDR3 nucleotides read TGTGCCAGCAGTCACAGACAAGGCCCCAATTATCAGCCCCAGCATTTT.

The rearrangement links TRBV4-3 to TRBJ2-7, with D hard to call. Germline values: CDR1 LGHNA, CDR2 YSLEER. Between the trimmed V and J ends, which lost 0 bases and 1 base, there was a span of 7 bases. The CDR3 totals 14 residues. The CDR3 sequence: CASSQDFTSYEQYF. The CDR3 DNA reads as TGCGCCAGCAGCCAAGATTTTACATCCTACGAGCAGTACTTC.